This is a list of T cell receptor beta chains from one sample in a study of blood T cells in healthy people across ages. MiXCR, applied by TCRdb to the 5' RACE reads, yields one record per CDR3 protein. The sample lists around 790,000 distinct CDR3 sequences; approximately 48% were seen once. The sample consisted of blood. The receptor source for this set is a man aged 55-75 years in good health. Each CDR3 is given with its conserved first and last residue.

CDR3aa	v_gene	j_gene
CASSAGTSDDETQYF	TRBV9	TRBJ2-5
CASSPRDRGYSGYTF	TRBV9	TRBJ1-2
CASSRGGKLNQPQHF	TRBV6-5	TRBJ1-5
CSARGAGNASPLHF	TRBV20-1	TRBJ1-6
CSARPPFGNSEQYF	TRBV20-1	TRBJ2-7
CSARPSRGGVSYNEQYF	TRBV20-1	NA
CASSSRDFPETQYF	TRBV7-9	TRBJ2-5
CASSATGFSSGANVLTF	TRBV7-9	TRBJ2-6
CAISEGLRETQYF	TRBV10-3	TRBJ2-5
CASSLTGTSTDTQYF	TRBV5-1	TRBJ2-3
CSARSGTYPYEQYF	TRBV20-1	TRBJ2-7
CASSSTGGKNSPLHF	TRBV4-1	TRBJ1-6
CASSLEPGSNYGYTF	TRBV5-1	TRBJ1-2
CASSLKPWGANYGYTF	TRBV27	TRBJ1-2
CASSLRAGPTDTQYF	TRBV7-2	TRBJ2-3
CSASISSGSAYEQYF	TRBV20-1	NA
CASSPRQGGTSYNSPLHF	TRBV27	TRBJ1-6
CSARDLLRGQGYEQYF	TRBV20-1	TRBJ2-7
CSAPTGGSYNSPLHF	TRBV20-1	TRBJ1-6
CAWRDGYEQYF	TRBV30	TRBJ2-7
CASSQPGQGEGYTF	TRBV4-3	TRBJ1-2
CSARDGVAYEQYF	TRBV20-1	TRBJ2-7
CASSLATLGRGGVEQYF	TRBV7-2	TRBJ2-7
CASSLGGKGEKLFF	TRBV27	TRBJ1-4
CASSRGVGEKLFF	TRBV7-3	TRBJ1-4
CASSFRSTAGDEQYF	TRBV7-2	TRBJ2-7
CASSQDNGGWDTQYF	TRBV4-3	TRBJ2-3
CASLRESGNTIYF	TRBV6-1	TRBJ1-3
CASSPRESGGWETQYF	TRBV5-1	TRBJ2-5
CASSLVDRHNQPQHF	TRBV28	TRBJ1-5
CASSVSQGAYEQYF	TRBV9	TRBJ2-7